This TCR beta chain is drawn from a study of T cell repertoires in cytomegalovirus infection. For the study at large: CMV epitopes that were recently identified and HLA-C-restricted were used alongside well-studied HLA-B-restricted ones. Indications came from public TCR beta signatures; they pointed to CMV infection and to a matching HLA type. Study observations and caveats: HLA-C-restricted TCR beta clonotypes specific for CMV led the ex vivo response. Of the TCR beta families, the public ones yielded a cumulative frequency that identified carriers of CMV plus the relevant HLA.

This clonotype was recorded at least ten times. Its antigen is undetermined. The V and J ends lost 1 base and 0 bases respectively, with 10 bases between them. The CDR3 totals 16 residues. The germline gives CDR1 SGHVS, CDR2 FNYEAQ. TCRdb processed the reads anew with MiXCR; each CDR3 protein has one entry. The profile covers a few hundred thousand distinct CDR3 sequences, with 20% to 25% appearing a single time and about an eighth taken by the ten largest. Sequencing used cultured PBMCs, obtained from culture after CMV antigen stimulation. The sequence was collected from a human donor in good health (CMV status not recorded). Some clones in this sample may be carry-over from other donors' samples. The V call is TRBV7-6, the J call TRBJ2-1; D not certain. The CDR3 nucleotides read TGTGCCAGCAGCTTAGGAGGCCTTACCTCCTACAATGAGCAGTTCTTC. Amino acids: CASSLGGLTSYNEQFF.